This record looks at one T cell receptor (beta chain) sequence and its context. Its target is not known. V lost 5 bases and J 5 bases, leaving 24 bases between the germline ends. The germline gives CDR1 DFQATT, CDR2 SNEGSKA (reference sequence). CDR3 size: 16 residues. The data were obtained in a study of T cells in Graves' hyperthyroidism and ophthalmopathy. Findings and caveats of the study: Model-based prediction identified ophthalmopathy a median 6.5 months prior to its onset. Stable hyperthyroidism was separated from ophthalmopathy by a model based on 13 V-J features. Blood shared most expanded thyroid clonotypes above 0.001.

The CDR3 regions of TCR beta were amplified from RNA transcripts. The TCR CDR3 first-round RT-PCR relied on the HTBI primer set. TCRdb ran MiXCR on the multiplex PCR reads and lists one entry per CDR3 protein. Counted here are roughly 570,000 distinct CDR3 sequences, under 60% occurring once; the ten biggest clones make up around 7.7%. A patient was excluded if there was uncontrolled infection, other autoimmune disease, pregnancy or lactation. This chain links TRBV20-1 with TRBJ2-5; tentative D call: TRBD1 (7 bases). The sequenced sample consisted of peripheral blood or thyroid tissue (not recorded which). The sequence derives from a woman in her late teens or twenties with Graves' hyperthyroidism. The CDR3 spells CSAPRGGGGPRETQYF. The CDR3 DNA follows: TGCAGTGCTCCCCGCGGAGGGGGCGGACCCCGGGAGACCCAGTACTTC.